This TCR beta chain was observed in a study of T cell changes during pregnancy in multiple sclerosis. In germline, CDR1 is SGHRS, CDR2 YFSETQ. V was pared by 1 base and J by 5 bases, with 7 bases between. This CDR3 has 13 residues. The data were produced by immunoSEQ multiplex PCR, yet TCRdb's version contains in-frame clones alone and is incomplete. The table records tens of thousands of clones, around 90% of them present only once. Sequencing used CD8+ T cells from peripheral blood mononuclear cells, obtained before pregnancy. This clonotype originated in a female donor with multiple sclerosis, enrolled in a pregnancy study. V gene TRBV5-1 combines with J gene TRBJ1-5; D possibly corresponds to TRBD1 (5 bases). The CDR3 DNA reads as TGCGCCAGCAGCTTGTGGGGGGATCAGCCCCAGCATTTT. It specifies CASSLWGDQPQHF. The full variable domain, completed using reference TRBV5-1 and TRBJ1-5, is KAGVTQTPRYLIKTRGQQVTLSCSPISGHRSVSWYQQTPGQGLQFLFEYFSETQRNKGNFPGRFSGRQFSNSRSEMNVSTLELGDSALYLCASSLWGDQPQHFGDGTRLSIL.